This TCR beta chain derives from a study of shared clonotypes between healthy human individuals. Comments on this clone: Mismatch with germline at one junction end may stem from a read error.

Template amounts of about 270 ng DNA, about 30,000 T cell genomes, were employed in unsorted PBMC replicate PCRs. PBMC DNA, left unsorted, was sequenced on ten immunoSEQ deep assay plates. In the authors' methods: For the immunoSEQ data, sequences were junction-only without quality scores, so filtering differed. Assay used: immunoSEQ multiplex PCR; TCRdb lists only in-frame clones, some missing. For V, J and clone size, that table is used; D and trimming come from the DNA. Found here are some 510,000 clones, around 74% of them singletons; the top ten hold about an eighth. This clonotype was obtained from a woman in her thirties or forties in good health. Some clones in this sample may be carry-over from other donors' samples. Sample: PBMCs.

CDR3 protein: CASSPRRLDNNGELFF. The DNA of the CDR3 is TGTGCCAGCAGTCCCCGACGCCTGGATAACAACGGGGAGCTGTTTTTT. V and J are TRBV2 and TRBJ2-2, with unresolved D. The CDR3 runs 16 residues. Germline V gives CDR1 SNHLY, CDR2 FYNNEI.